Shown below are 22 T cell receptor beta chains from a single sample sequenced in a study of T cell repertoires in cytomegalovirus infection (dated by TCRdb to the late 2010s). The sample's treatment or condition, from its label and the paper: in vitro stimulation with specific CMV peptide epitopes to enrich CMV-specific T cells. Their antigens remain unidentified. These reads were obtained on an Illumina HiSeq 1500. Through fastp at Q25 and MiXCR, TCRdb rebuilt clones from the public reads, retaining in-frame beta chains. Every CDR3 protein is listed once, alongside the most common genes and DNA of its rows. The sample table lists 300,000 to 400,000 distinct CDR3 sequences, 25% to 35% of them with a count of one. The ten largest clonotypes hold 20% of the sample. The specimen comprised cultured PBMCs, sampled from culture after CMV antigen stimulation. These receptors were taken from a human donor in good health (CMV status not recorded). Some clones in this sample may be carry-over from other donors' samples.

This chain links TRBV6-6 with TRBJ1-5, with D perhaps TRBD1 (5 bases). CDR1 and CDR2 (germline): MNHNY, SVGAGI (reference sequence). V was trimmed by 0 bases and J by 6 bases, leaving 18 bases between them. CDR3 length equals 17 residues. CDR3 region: CASSYSGRGARVQPQHF. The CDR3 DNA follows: TGTGCCAGCAGTTACTCCGGAAGGGGCGCCCGGGTTCAGCCCCAGCATTTT.

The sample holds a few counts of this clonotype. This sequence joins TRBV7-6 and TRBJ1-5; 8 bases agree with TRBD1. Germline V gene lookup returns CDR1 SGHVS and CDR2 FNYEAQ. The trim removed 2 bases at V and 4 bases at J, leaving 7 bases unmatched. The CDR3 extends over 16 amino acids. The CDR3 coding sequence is TGTGCCAGCAGCTTAAGGACAGGGCGAGGGAATCAGCCCCAGCATTTT. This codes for CASSLRTGRGNQPQHF.

CDR3: CASRDYTGTANTEAFF. In DNA form, the CDR3 reads TGTGCCAGCAGAGATTATACCGGGACAGCGAACACTGAAGCTTTCTTT. The chain employs TRBV2 and TRBJ1-1, with 7 bases matching TRBD1. CDR3 size: 16 residues. Trimming cost V 6 bases and J 1 base; bases outside gene matches: 11. CDR1 is SNHLY, CDR2 FYNNEI, per germline.

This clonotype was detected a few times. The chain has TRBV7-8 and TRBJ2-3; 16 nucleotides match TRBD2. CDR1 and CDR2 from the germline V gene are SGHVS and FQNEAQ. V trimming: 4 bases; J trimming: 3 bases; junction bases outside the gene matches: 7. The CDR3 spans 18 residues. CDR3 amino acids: CASSSVGLAGGLTDTQYF. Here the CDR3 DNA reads TGTGCCAGCAGCTCCGTGGGACTAGCGGGAGGGCTGACAGATACGCAGTATTTT.

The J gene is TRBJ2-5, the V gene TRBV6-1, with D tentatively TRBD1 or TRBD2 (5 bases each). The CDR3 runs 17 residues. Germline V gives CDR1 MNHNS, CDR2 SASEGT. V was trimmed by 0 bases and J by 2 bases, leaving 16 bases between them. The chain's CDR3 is CASSEAHRGAAQETQYF. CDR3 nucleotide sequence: TGTGCCAGCAGTGAAGCGCATAGGGGAGCGGCGCAAGAGACCCAGTACTTC.

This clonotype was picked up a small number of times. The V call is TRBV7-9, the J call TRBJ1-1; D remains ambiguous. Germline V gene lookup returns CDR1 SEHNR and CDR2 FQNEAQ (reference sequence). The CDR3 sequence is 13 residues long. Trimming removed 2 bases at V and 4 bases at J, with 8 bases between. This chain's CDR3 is CASSLSQSTEAFF. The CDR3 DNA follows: TGTGCCAGCAGCTTATCTCAGTCCACTGAAGCTTTCTTT. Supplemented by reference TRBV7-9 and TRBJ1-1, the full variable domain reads DTGVSQNPRHKITKRGQNVTFRCDPISEHNRLYWYRQTLGQGPEFLTYFQNEAQLEKSRLLSDRFSAERPKGSFSTLEIQRTEQGDSAMYLCASSLSQSTEAFFGQGTRLTVV.

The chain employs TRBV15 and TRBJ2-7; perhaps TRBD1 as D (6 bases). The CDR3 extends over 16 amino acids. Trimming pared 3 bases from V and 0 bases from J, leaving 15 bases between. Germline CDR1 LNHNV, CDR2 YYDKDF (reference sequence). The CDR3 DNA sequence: TGTGCCACCAGCAGGGGGGCAGGGGCGGCCTCCTACGAGCAGTACTTC. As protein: CATSRGAGAASYEQYF.

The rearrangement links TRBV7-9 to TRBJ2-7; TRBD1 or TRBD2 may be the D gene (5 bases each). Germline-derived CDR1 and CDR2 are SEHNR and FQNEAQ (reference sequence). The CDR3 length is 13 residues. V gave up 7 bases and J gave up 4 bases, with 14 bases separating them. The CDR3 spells CASTPGTDYEQYF. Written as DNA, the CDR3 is TGTGCCAGCACCCCCGGGACCGATTACGAGCAGTACTTC.

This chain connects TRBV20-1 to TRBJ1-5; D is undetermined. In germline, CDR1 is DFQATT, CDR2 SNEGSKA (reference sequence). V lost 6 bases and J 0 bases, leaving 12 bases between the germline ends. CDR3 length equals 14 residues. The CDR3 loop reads CSALSRHSNQPQHF. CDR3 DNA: TGCAGTGCCCTGTCACGGCATAGCAATCAGCCCCAGCATTTT.

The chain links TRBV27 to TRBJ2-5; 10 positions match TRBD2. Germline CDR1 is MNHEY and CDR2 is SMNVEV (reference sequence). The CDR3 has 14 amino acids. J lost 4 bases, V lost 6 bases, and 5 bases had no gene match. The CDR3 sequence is CASRASGRGETQYF. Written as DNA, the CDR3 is TGTGCCAGCAGGGCTAGCGGGAGAGGAGAGACCCAGTACTTC.

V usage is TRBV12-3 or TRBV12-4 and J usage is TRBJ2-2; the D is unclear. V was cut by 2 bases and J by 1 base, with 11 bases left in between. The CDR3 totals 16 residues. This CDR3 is CASSLRGLENTGELFF. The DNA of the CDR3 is TGTGCCAGCAGTTTAAGAGGCTTAGAGAACACCGGGGAGCTGTTTTTT.

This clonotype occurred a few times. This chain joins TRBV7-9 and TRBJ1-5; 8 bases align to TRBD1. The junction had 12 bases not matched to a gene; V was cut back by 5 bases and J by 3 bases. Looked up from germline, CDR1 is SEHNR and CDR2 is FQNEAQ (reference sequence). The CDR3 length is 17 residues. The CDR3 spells CASSVWTGSGTNQPQHF. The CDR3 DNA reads TGTGCCAGCAGCGTATGGACAGGGTCCGGGACCAATCAGCCCCAGCATTTT.

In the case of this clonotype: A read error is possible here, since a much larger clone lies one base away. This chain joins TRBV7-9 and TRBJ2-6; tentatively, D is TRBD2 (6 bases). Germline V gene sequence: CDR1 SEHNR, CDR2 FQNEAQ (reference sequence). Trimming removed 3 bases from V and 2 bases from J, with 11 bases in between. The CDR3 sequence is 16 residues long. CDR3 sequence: CASSFLGGTGANVLTF. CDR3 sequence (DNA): TGTGCCAGCAGCTTCCTAGGAGGGACTGGGGCCAACGTCCTGACTTTC.

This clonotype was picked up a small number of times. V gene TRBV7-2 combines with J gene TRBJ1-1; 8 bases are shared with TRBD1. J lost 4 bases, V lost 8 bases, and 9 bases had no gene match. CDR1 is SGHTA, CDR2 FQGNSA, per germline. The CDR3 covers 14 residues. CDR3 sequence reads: CASVPDRASTEAFF. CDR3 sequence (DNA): TGTGCCAGCGTACCGGACAGGGCGAGCACTGAAGCTTTCTTT.

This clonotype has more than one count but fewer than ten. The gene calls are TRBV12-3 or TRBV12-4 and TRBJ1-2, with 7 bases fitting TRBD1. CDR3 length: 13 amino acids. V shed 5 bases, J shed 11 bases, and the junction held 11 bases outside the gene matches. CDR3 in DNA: TGTGCCAGCAGTGCCGGGCAGGGGGGGAGATACACCTTC. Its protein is CASSAGQGGRYTF.

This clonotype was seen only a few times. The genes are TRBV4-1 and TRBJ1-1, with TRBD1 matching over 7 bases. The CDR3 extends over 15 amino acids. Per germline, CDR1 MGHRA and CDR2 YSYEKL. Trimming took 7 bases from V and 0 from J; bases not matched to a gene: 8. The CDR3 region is CASTLQGTVNTEAFF. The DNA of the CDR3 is TGCGCCAGCACCCTACAGGGGACAGTGAACACTGAAGCTTTCTTT.

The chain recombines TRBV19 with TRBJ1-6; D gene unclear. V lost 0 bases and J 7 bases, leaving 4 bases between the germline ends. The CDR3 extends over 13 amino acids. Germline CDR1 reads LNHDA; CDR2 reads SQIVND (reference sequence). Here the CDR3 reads CASSIDRNSPLHF. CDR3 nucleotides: TGTGCCAGTAGTATAGATCGAAATTCACCCCTCCACTTT.

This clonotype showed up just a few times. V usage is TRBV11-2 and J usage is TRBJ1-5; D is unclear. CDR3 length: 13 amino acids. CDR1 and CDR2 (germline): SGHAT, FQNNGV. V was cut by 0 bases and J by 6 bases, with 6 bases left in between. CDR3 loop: CASSLDSFQPQHF. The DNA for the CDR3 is TGTGCCAGCAGCTTAGATTCGTTTCAGCCCCAGCATTTT.

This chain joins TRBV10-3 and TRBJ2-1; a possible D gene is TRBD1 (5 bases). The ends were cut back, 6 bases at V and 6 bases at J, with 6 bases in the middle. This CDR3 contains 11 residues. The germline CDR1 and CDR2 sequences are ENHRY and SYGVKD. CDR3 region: CAIRTVNEQFF. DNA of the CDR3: TGTGCCATCAGGACAGTCAATGAGCAGTTCTTC.

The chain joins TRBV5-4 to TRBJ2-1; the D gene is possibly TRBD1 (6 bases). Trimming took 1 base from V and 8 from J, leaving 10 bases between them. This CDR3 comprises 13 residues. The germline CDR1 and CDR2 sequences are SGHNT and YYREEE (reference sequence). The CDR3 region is CASSLKQGHEQFF. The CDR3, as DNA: TGTGCCAGCAGCTTGAAACAGGGCCATGAGCAGTTCTTC.

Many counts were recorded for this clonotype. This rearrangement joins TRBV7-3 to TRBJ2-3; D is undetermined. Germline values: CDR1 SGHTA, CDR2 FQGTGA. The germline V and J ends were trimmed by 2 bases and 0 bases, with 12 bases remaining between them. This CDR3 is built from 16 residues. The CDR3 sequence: CASSLRAGSSTDTQYF. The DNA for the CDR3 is TGTGCCAGCAGCTTACGGGCTGGGTCGAGCACAGATACGCAGTATTTT.

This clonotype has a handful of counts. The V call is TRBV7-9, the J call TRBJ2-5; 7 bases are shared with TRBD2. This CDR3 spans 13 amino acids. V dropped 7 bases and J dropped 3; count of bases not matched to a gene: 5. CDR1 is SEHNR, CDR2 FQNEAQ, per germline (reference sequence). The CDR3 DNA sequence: TGTGCCAGCACCGGGACTACCGAAGAGACCCAGTACTTC. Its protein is CASTGTTEETQYF.